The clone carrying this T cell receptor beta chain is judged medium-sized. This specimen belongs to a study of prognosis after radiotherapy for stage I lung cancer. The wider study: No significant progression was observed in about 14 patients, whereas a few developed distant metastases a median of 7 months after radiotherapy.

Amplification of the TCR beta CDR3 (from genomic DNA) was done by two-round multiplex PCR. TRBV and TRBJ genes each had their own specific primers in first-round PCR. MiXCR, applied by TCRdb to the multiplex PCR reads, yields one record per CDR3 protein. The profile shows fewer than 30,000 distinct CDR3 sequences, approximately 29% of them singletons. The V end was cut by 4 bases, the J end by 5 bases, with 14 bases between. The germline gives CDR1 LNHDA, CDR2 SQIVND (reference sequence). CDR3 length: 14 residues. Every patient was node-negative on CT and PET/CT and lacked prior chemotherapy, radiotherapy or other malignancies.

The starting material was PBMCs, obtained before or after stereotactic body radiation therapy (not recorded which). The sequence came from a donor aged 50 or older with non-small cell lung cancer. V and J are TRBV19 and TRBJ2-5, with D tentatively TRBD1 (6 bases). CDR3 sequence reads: CASSTQTGHETQYF. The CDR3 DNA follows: TGTGCCAGTAGTACCCAGACAGGCCATGAGACCCAGTACTTC.